Below, 3 T cell receptor beta chains from the same sample are listed, as sequenced in a study of molecular identifiers for immune sequencing clone quantification. MiXCR was run by TCRdb on the PCR reads, yielding one entry per CDR3 protein. The sample shows about 640,000 distinct CDR3 sequences, nearly 20% of them seen only once. The specimen was naive CD8+ T cells from blood, with Jurkat cell RNA spiked in. Specified subset: FACS-sorted CD8+CD4-CCR7+CD45RA+ naive T cells. The receptors here all came from a human donor in good health. Some libraries in this study had Jurkat cell RNA spiked in.

As concerns this clonotype: Germline is not matched at one junction end, which may reflect a read error. J is TRBJ2-3 and V is TRBV4-2; 14 bases line up with TRBD2. Germline V gene lookup returns CDR1 LGHNA and CDR2 YNFKEQ. This CDR3 has 18 residues. CDR3: CANSQDSGLAGVRDTQYF. The CDR3 bases are TGTGCCAACAGCCAAGATTCGGGACTAGCGGGAGTTAGGGATACGCAGTATTTT.

V is TRBV27 and J is TRBJ2-5; D may be TRBD2 (6 bases). This CDR3 comprises 14 residues. The V end lost 2 bases, the J end lost 5 bases, and 12 bases lay between the germline ends. Germline lookup yields CDR1 MNHEY and CDR2 SMNVEV (reference sequence). CDR3 in DNA: TGTGCCAGCAGTTTAGAGACTAGTGGTGAGACCCAGTACTTC. It encodes CASSLETSGETQYF.

This clonotype was found a few times. This chain joins TRBV20-1 and TRBJ2-1, with D possibly being TRBD1 (6 bases). The V end was cut by 5 bases, the J end by 8 bases, with 28 bases between. The germline gives CDR1 DFQATT, CDR2 SNEGSKA (reference sequence). This CDR3 spans 17 amino acids. This chain's CDR3 is CSALNGQIDTTMDEQFF. In DNA, the CDR3 is TGCAGTGCTCTAAATGGACAGATCGATACAACCATGGATGAGCAGTTCTTC.